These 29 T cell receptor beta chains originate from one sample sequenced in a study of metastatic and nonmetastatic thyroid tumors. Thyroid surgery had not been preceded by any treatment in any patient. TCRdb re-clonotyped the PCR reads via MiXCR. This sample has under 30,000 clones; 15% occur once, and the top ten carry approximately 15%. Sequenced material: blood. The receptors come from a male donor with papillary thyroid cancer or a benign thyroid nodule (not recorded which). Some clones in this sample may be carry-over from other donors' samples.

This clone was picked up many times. The CDR3 reads CASSEWNREDTIYF. As DNA, the CDR3 is TGTGCCAGCAGTGAATGGAACAGGGAGGACACCATATATTTT. The chain joins TRBV25-1 to TRBJ1-3; a possible D gene is TRBD1 (6 bases). Trimming stripped 1 base from V and 8 bases from J, with 12 bases between. Germline lookup yields CDR1 MGHDK and CDR2 SYGVNS. There are 14 residues in the CDR3.

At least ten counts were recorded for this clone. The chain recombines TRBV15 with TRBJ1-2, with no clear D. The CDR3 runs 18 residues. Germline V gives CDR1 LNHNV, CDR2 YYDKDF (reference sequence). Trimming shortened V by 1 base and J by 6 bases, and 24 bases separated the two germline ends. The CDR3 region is CATSRGGFRATIEHGYTF. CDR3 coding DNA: TGTGCCACCAGCAGAGGCGGATTCCGGGCCACTATAGAACATGGCTACACCTTC.

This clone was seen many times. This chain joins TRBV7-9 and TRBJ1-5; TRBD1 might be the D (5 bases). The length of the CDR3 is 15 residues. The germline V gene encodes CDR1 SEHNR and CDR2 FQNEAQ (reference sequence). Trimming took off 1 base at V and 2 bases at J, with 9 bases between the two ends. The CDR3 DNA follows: TGTGCCAGCAGCTTAGGGGGGTTTGGCAATCAGCCCCAGCATTTT. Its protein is CASSLGGFGNQPQHF.

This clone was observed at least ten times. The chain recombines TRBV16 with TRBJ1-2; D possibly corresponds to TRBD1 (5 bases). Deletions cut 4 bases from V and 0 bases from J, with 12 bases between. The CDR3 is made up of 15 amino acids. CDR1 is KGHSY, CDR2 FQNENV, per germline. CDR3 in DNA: TGTGCCAGCAGCCGGGGGGACCCAGCTAACTATGGCTACACCTTC. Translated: CASSRGDPANYGYTF.

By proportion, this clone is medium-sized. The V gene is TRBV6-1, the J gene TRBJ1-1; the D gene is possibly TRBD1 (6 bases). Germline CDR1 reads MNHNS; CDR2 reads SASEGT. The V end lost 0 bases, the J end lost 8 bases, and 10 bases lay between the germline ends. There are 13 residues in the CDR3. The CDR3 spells CASSEAGGLEAFF. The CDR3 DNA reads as TGTGCCAGCAGTGAAGCGGGGGGCCTGGAAGCTTTCTTT.

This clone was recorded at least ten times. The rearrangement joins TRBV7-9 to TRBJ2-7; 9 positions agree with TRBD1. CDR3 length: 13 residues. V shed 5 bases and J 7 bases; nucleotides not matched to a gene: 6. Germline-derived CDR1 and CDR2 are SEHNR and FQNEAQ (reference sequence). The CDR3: CASSPQGAQEQYF. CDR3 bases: TGTGCCAGCAGCCCACAGGGGGCGCAGGAGCAGTACTTC. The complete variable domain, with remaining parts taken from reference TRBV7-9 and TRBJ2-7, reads DTGVSQNPRHKITKRGQNVTFRCDPISEHNRLYWYRQTLGQGPEFLTYFQNEAQLEKSRLLSDRFSAERPKGSFSTLEIQRTEQGDSAMYLCASSPQGAQEQYFGPGTRLTVT.

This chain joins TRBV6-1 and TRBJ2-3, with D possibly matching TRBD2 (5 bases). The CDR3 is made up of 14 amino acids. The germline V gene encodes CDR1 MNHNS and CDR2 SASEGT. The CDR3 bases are TGTTCTAGCAGTGAATCCCGCCGCGTAGATACGCAGTATTTT. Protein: CSSSESRRVDTQYF.

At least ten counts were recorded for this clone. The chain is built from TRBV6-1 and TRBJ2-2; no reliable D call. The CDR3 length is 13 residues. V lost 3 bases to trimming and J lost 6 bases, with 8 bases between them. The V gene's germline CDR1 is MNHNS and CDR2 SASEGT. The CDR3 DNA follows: TGTGCCAGCAGTGAGGTCACAGCCGGGGAGCTGTTTTTT. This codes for CASSEVTAGELFF.

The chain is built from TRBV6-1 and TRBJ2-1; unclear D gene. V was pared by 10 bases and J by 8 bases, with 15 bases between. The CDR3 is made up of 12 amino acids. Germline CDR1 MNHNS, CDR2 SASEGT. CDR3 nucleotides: TGTGCCACCCACCGAGAAAAGGATGAGCAGTTCTTC. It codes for CATHREKDEQFF.

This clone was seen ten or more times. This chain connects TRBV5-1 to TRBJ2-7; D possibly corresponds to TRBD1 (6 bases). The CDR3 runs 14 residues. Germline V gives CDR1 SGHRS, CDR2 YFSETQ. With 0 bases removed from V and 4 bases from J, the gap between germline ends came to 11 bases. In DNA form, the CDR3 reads TGCGCCAGCAGCTTGGCCCCAACAGGGTACGAGCAGTACTTC. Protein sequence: CASSLAPTGYEQYF.

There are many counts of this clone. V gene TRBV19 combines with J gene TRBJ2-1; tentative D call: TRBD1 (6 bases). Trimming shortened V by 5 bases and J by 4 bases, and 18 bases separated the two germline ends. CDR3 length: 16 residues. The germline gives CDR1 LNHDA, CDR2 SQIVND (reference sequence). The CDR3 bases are TGTGCCAGTAGTCCCCGGACAGTAGGGCCGTACAATGAGCAGTTCTTC. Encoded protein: CASSPRTVGPYNEQFF.

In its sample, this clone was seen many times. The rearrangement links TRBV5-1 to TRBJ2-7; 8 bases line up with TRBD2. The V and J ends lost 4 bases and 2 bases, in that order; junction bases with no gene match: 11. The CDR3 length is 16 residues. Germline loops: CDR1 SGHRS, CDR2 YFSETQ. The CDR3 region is CASSPKAAGETYEQYF. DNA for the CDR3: TGCGCCAGCAGCCCTAAGGCAGCGGGGGAGACCTACGAGCAGTACTTC.

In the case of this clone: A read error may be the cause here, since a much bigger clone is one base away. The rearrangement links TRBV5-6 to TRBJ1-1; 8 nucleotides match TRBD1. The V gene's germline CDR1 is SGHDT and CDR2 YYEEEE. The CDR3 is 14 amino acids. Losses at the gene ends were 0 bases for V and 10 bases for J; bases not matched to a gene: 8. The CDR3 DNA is TGTGCCAGCAGCTTGGGGGAGACAGGGGAGATAGCTTTCTTT. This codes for CASSLGETGEIAFF.

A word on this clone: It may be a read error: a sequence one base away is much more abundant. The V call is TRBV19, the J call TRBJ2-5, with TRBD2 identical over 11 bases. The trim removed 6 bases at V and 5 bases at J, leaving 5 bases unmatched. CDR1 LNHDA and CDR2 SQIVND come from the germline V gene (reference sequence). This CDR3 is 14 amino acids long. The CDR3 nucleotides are TGTGCCAGTAGCACTAGCGGGGGTGGTGAGACCCAGTACTTC. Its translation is CASSTSGGGETQYF.

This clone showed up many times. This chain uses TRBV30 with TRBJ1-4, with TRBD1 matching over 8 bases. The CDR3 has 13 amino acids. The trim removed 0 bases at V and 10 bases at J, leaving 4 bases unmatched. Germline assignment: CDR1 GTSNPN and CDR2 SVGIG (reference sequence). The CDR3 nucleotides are TGTGCCTGGAGTGTACAGGGGGTAGCAAAACTGTTTTTT. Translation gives CAWSVQGVAKLFF. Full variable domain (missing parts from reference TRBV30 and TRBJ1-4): SQTIHQWPATLVQPVGSPLSLECTVEGTSNPNLYWYRQAAGRGLQLLFYSVGIGQISSEVPQNLSASRPQDRQFILSSKKLLLSDSGFYLCAWSVQGVAKLFFGSGTQLSVL.

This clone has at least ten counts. DNA for the CDR3: TGCGCCAGCAGCTTGGATGGACAGGGTGGGGGTACTGAAGCTTTCTTT. Its translation is CASSLDGQGGGTEAFF. V usage is TRBV5-1 and J usage is TRBJ1-1, with TRBD1 matching 8 bases. The CDR3 has 16 amino acids. The V segment lost 0 bases and the J segment 5 bases; nucleotides outside the gene matches: 9. The germline V gene has CDR1 SGHRS and CDR2 YFSETQ. The full variable domain, its missing parts supplied by reference TRBV5-1 and TRBJ1-1, is KAGVTQTPRYLIKTRGQQVTLSCSPISGHRSVSWYQQTPGQGLQFLFEYFSETQRNKGNFPGRFSGRQFSNSRSEMNVSTLELGDSALYLCASSLDGQGGGTEAFFGQGTRLTVV.

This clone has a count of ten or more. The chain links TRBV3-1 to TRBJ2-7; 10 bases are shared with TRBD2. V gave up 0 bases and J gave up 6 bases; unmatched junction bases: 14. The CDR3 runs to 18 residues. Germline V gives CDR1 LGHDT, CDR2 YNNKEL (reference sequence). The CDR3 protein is CASSQDRDSGGTVREQYF. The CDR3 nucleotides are TGTGCCAGCAGCCAAGATCGCGATAGCGGGGGGACGGTACGCGAGCAGTACTTC.

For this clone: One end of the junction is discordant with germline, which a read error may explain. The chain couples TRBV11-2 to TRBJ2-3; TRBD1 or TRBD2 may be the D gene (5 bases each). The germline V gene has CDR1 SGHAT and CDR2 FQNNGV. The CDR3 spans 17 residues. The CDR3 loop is CASSLGRSMPSTDTQYF. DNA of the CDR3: TGTGCCAGCAGCTTGGGGCGGTCCATGCCTAGCACAGACACGCAGTATTTT.

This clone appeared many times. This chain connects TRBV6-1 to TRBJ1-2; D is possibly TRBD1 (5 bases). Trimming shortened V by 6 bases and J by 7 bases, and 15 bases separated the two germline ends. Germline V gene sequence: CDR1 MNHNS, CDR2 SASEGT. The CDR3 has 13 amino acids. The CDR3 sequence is CASSQAGLRGYTF. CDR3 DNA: TGTGCCAGCAGCCAAGCAGGGTTACGTGGCTACACCTTC.

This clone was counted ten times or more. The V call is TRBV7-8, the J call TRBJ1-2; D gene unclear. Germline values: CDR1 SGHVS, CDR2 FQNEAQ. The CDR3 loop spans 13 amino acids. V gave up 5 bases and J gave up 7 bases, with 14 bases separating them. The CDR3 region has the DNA TGTGCCAGCAGCCTGGAACCCTCGGGTGGCTACACCTTC. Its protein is CASSLEPSGGYTF.

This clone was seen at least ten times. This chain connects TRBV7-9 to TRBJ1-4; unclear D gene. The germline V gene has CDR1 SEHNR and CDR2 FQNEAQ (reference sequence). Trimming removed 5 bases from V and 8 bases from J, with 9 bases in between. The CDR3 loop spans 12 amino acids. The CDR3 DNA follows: TGTGCCAGCAGCCTCTTGGACGAAAAACTGTTTTTT. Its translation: CASSLLDEKLFF.

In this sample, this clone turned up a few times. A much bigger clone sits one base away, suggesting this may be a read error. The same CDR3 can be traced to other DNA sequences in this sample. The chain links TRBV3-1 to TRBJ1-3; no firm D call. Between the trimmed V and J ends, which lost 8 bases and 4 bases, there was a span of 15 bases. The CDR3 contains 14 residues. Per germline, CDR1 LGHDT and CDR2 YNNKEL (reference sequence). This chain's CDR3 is CASDDPGLGNTIYF. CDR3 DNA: TGTGCCAGCGACGATCCGGGTTTAGGAAACACCATATATTTT.

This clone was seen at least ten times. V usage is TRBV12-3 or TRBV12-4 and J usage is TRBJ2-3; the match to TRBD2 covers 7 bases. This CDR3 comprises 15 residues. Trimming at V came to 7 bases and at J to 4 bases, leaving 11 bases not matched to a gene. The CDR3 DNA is TGTGCCAGCACCCTCGGGGCGGGAGTTGCAGATACGCAGTATTTT. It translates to CASTLGAGVADTQYF.

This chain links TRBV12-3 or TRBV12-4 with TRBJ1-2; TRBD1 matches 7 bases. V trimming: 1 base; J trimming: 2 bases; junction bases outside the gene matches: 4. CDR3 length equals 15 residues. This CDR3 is CASSLGGTVNYGYTF. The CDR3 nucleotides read TGTGCCAGCAGTTTAGGCGGGACAGTCAACTATGGCTACACCTTC.

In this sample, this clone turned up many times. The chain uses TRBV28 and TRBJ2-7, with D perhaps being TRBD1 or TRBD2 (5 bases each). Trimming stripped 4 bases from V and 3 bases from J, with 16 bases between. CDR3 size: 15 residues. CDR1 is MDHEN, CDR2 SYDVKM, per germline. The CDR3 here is CASSSPGTAFYEQYF. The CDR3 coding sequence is TGTGCCAGCAGTTCGCCGGGGACGGCCTTCTACGAGCAGTACTTC.

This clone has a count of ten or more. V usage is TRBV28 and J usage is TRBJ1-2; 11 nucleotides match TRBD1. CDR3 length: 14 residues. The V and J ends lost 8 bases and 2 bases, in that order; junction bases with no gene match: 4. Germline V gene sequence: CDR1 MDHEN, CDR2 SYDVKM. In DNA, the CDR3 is TGTGCCAGCGGTGGGACAGGGGGAAACTATGGCTACACCTTC. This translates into CASGGTGGNYGYTF.

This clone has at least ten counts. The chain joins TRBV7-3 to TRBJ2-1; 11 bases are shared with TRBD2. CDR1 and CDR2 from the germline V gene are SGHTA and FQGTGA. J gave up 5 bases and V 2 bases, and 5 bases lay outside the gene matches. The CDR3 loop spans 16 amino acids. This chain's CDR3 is CASSLPGTSGHNEQFF. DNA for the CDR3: TGTGCCAGCAGCTTACCCGGGACTAGCGGACACAATGAGCAGTTCTTC.

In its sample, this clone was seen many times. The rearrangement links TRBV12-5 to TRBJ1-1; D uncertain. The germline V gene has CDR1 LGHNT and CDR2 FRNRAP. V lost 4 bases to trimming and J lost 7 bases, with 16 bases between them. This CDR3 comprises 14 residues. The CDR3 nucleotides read TGTGCTAGTGGTTCCCAGGCTTGGACCGGTGAAGCTTTCTTT. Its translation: CASGSQAWTGEAFF.

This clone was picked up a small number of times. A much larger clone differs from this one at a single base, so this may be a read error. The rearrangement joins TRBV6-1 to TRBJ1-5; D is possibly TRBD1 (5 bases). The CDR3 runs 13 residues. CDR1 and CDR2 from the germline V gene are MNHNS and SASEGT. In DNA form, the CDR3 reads TGTGCCAGCGGGGCACGCCCAAATCGGCCCCAGCATTTT. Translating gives CASGARPNRPQHF.